Shown below are 23 T cell receptor beta chains from a single sample sequenced in a study of T-cell memory formation after mild COVID-19. TCRdb reanalysed the 5' RACE reads using MiXCR and keeps one entry per CDR3 protein. This repertoire shows about 560,000 distinct CDR3 sequences, approximately 15% found once; its top ten account for about 7.4%. Sequencing input: PBMCs or a T cell subset sorted from them (not recorded which). The receptor source for this set is an adult woman who had mild COVID-19 (a few samples of this study predate the infection). Cell type and time point are not known.

This clonotype showed up many times. Compared with germline, one end of the junction differs, possibly owing to a read error. The gene calls are TRBV12-3 or TRBV12-4 and TRBJ2-4, with D maybe TRBD2 (6 bases). The CDR3 consists of 14 residues. The CDR3 DNA reads as TGTGCCAGCGGTTTAGCGGCAGCCAAAAACATTCAGTACTTC. Residues: CASGLAAAKNIQYF.

This clonotype was seen only a few times. The chain links TRBV4-1 to TRBJ1-1, with D uncertain. This CDR3 contains 15 residues. Germline lookup yields CDR1 MGHRA and CDR2 YSYEKL. Trimming pared 0 bases from V and 0 bases from J, leaving 8 bases between. The CDR3 spells CASSQDRGVNTEAFF. The CDR3 nucleotides read TGCGCCAGCAGCCAAGATCGTGGGGTGAACACTGAAGCTTTCTTT.

This clonotype has more than one count but fewer than ten. V gene TRBV3-1 combines with J gene TRBJ2-5; the D is unclear. This CDR3 contains 12 residues. The germline V and J ends were trimmed by 1 base and 5 bases, with 5 bases remaining between them. The germline V gene encodes CDR1 LGHDT and CDR2 YNNKEL (reference sequence). CDR3: CASSQVSETQYF. The CDR3 bases are TGTGCCAGCAGCCAAGTATCTGAGACCCAGTACTTC.

The table lists this clonotype with a few counts. The V gene is TRBV7-2, the J gene TRBJ1-2; D not certain. V gave up 3 bases and J gave up 5 bases, with 19 bases separating them. The CDR3 totals 16 residues. Germline-derived CDR1 and CDR2 are SGHTA and FQGNSA. CDR3 protein: CASSLGFRATSYGYTF. CDR3 nucleotides: TGTGCCAGCAGCTTGGGATTCCGGGCCACGTCTTATGGCTACACCTTC.

This clonotype turned up a few times. The genes are TRBV5-1 and TRBJ2-6, with D uncertain. The CDR3 totals 15 residues. Trimming cost V 4 bases and J 0 bases, with 8 bases left between them. Germline V CDR1 and CDR2: SGHRS, YFSETQ. CDR3 region: CASSQLRSGANVLTF. The DNA of the CDR3 is TGCGCCAGCAGCCAACTCCGCTCTGGGGCCAACGTCCTGACTTTC.

This chain connects TRBV11-1 to TRBJ2-1, with 11 bases matching TRBD1. Germline CDR1 is SGHAT and CDR2 is FQDESV (reference sequence). The CDR3 loop spans 17 amino acids. V gave up 8 bases and J gave up 4 bases; unmatched junction bases: 13. The DNA of the CDR3 is TGTGCCAGCGAGAACGTCATCCGGGACAGGGGGTACAATGAGCAGTTCTTC. Protein product: CASENVIRDRGYNEQFF.

This clonotype was observed a handful of times. The rearrangement uses TRBV5-5 and TRBJ1-5; D remains unclear. This CDR3 region has 15 residues. The germline V gene encodes CDR1 SGHKS and CDR2 YYEKEE (reference sequence). Trimming pared 2 bases from V and 1 base from J, leaving 10 bases between. The chain's CDR3 is CASSFAEESNQPQHF. The CDR3 nucleotides read TGTGCCAGCAGCTTCGCAGAGGAAAGCAATCAGCCCCAGCATTTT.

The J gene is TRBJ2-1, the V gene TRBV18; 7 bases are shared with TRBD2. The CDR3 contains 14 residues. CDR1 and CDR2 (germline): KGHSH, LQKENI. The ends lost 6 bases at V and 4 bases at J; junction bases unmatched: 6. CDR3 sequence: CASSPLAEYNEQFF. CDR3 in DNA: TGTGCCAGCTCTCCTCTAGCGGAGTACAATGAGCAGTTCTTC.

The chain links TRBV7-2 to TRBJ1-2; D call uncertain. The CDR3 is 15 residues long. Germline V CDR1 and CDR2: SGHTA, FQGNSA. V lost 1 base to trimming and J lost 3 bases, with 12 bases between them. In DNA form, the CDR3 reads TGTGCCAGCAGCTTAGGGCGGGCCCAATACTATGGCTACACCTTC. It is translated as CASSLGRAQYYGYTF.

In this sample, this clonotype turned up a few times. The V call is TRBV4-2, the J call TRBJ2-7; 7 bases align to TRBD2. With V trimmed by 0 bases and J by 4 bases, 12 bases remained unmatched. The germline V gene has CDR1 LGHNA and CDR2 YNFKEQ. This CDR3 region has 17 residues. This CDR3 reads CASSQDHRAGERYEQYF. In nucleotides, the CDR3 is TGTGCCAGCAGCCAAGATCATCGGGCGGGAGAACGGTACGAGCAGTACTTC.

The V call is TRBV7-8, the J call TRBJ1-4; weak D call: TRBD1 (6 bases). Looked up from germline, CDR1 is SGHVS and CDR2 is FQNEAQ. V lost 1 base, J lost 4 bases, and 10 bases lay in between. The CDR3 contains 15 residues. The DNA for the CDR3 is TGTGCCAGCAGCTTAGACAGGGTCAATAATGAAAAACTGTTTTTT. It is translated as CASSLDRVNNEKLFF.

This clonotype has ten or more counts. The V call is TRBV5-1, the J call TRBJ2-1; TRBD1 might be the D (6 bases). The germline CDR1 and CDR2 sequences are SGHRS and YFSETQ. This CDR3 is 15 amino acids long. V was cut by 1 base and J by 6 bases, with 14 bases left in between. The CDR3 sequence: CASSLRRQGINEQFF. The CDR3 bases are TGCGCCAGCAGCTTGCGGCGGCAGGGGATCAATGAGCAGTTCTTC.

The chain joins TRBV11-3 to TRBJ2-1; 10 nucleotides match TRBD1. From germline, CDR1 is SGHNT and CDR2 YENEEA. V trimming: 5 bases; J trimming: 5 bases; junction bases outside the gene matches: 6. This CDR3 has 15 amino acids. DNA of the CDR3: TGTGCCAGCAGCCTGGGACAGGGGAGCCACAATGAGCAGTTCTTC. Translating gives CASSLGQGSHNEQFF. Together with reference TRBV11-3 and TRBJ2-1, the CDR3 gives the full variable domain: EAGVVQSPRYKIIEKKQPVAFWCNPISGHNTLYWYLQNLGQGPELLIRYENEEAVDDSQLPKDRFSAERLKGVDSTLKIQPAELGDSAVYLCASSLGQGSHNEQFFGPGTRLTVL.

This clonotype was observed a handful of times. The J gene is TRBJ1-2, the V gene TRBV12-3 or TRBV12-4; possible D gene TRBD1, 5 bases. V was trimmed by 2 bases and J by 6 bases, leaving 10 bases between them. This CDR3 has 13 amino acids. This CDR3 reads CASSLTREDGYTF. The CDR3 DNA sequence: TGTGCCAGCAGTTTAACCAGGGAAGATGGCTACACCTTC.

The rearrangement uses TRBV6-5 and TRBJ2-5, with D possibly being TRBD1 (6 bases). CDR3 size: 14 residues. From germline, CDR1 is MNHEY and CDR2 SVGAGI. Trimming removed 2 bases at V and 5 bases at J, with 12 bases between. The DNA of the CDR3 is TGTGCCAGCAGTTACGGCAGGGGCAGGGAGACCCAGTACTTC. Amino acids: CASSYGRGRETQYF.

The chain combines TRBV2 with TRBJ2-3, with a weak D call TRBD2 (6 bases). The CDR3 runs to 16 residues. Germline V lookup: CDR1 SNHLY, CDR2 FYNNEI. Trimming took 7 bases from V and 0 from J, leaving 17 bases between them. CDR3 bases: TGTGCCAGCACCGTCGATAGCGGAACTAGCACAGATACGCAGTATTTT. This encodes CASTVDSGTSTDTQYF.

This clonotype was observed a few times. V gene TRBV11-2 combines with J gene TRBJ1-2; D gene unclear. Germline CDR1 and CDR2: SGHAT and FQNNGV. V was cut by 0 bases and J by 0 bases, with 8 bases left in between. The CDR3 length is 15 residues. CDR3 sequence: CASSLEPASNYGYTF. The CDR3 region has the DNA TGTGCCAGCAGCTTAGAACCGGCCTCTAACTATGGCTACACCTTC. The full variable domain, its missing parts supplied by reference TRBV11-2 and TRBJ1-2, is EAGVAQSPRYKIIEKRQSVAFWCNPISGHATLYWYQQILGQGPKLLIQFQNNGVVDDSQLPKDRFSAERLKGVDSTLKIQPAKLEDSAVYLCASSLEPASNYGYTFGSGTRLTVV.

The genes are TRBV7-8 and TRBJ1-5, with D tentatively TRBD1 (5 bases). The germline V gene encodes CDR1 SGHVS and CDR2 FQNEAQ. The CDR3 is 17 residues long. V was pared by 7 bases and J by 2 bases, with 21 bases between. CDR3: CASTFARGSLGNQPQHF. DNA for the CDR3: TGTGCCAGCACCTTCGCTCGGGGGTCTCTAGGCAATCAGCCCCAGCATTTT.

The gene calls are TRBV7-3 and TRBJ2-3; 12 bases align to TRBD2. J gave up 4 bases and V 2 bases, and 7 bases lay outside the gene matches. The V gene's germline CDR1 is SGHTA and CDR2 FQGTGA. This CDR3 has 17 residues. CDR3 region: CASSLVGLAGGSDTQYF. CDR3 nucleotides: TGTGCCAGCAGCTTAGTAGGGCTAGCGGGAGGGTCAGATACGCAGTATTTT.

This clonotype was observed a handful of times. V and J are TRBV2 and TRBJ2-3; D remains unclear. This CDR3 comprises 15 residues. Germline CDR1 is SNHLY and CDR2 is FYNNEI. The V end was cut by 7 bases, the J end by 2 bases, with 16 bases between. The CDR3 protein is CASIRSARSTDTQYF. CDR3 nucleotide sequence: TGTGCCAGCATTCGGAGTGCTCGTTCCACAGATACGCAGTATTTT.

The chain carries TRBV20-1 and TRBJ1-1; 7 nucleotides align to TRBD1. The V segment lost 8 bases and the J segment 5 bases; nucleotides outside the gene matches: 11. Germline CDR1 reads DFQATT; CDR2 reads SNEGSKA (reference sequence). CDR3 length equals 13 residues. CDR3 DNA sequence: TGCAGTCGGACTAGGGACAGCGGAACTGAAGCTTTCTTT. It is translated as CSRTRDSGTEAFF.

This clonotype was seen only a few times. This rearrangement joins TRBV10-1 to TRBJ2-2; TRBD1 agrees at 7 bases. V lost 3 bases, J lost 0 bases, and 13 bases stayed unmatched. The CDR3 covers 19 residues. Germline V gene data show CDR1 as WNHNN and CDR2 as SYGVQD (reference sequence). CDR3: CASSDPSRNGTANTGELFF. The CDR3 nucleotides are TGCGCCAGCAGTGACCCGAGTAGGAACGGGACAGCGAACACCGGGGAGCTGTTTTTT.

This clonotype was picked up a small number of times. The chain employs TRBV7-9 and TRBJ1-3; D remains unclear. Trimming took 4 bases from V and 2 from J, leaving 3 bases between them. Germline V gives CDR1 SEHNR, CDR2 FQNEAQ (reference sequence). This CDR3 region has 12 residues. This chain's CDR3 is CASSSTGNTIYF. CDR3 bases: TGTGCCAGCAGCTCGACTGGAAACACCATATATTTT. Variable domain in full (rest from reference TRBV7-9 and TRBJ1-3): DTGVSQNPRHKITKRGQNVTFRCDPISEHNRLYWYRQTLGQGPEFLTYFQNEAQLEKSRLLSDRFSAERPKGSFSTLEIQRTEQGDSAMYLCASSSTGNTIYFGEGSWLTVV.